This T cell receptor (beta chain) is from a study of blood T cells in healthy people across ages (dated by TCRdb to between 2014 and 2017). Concerning the study at large: Template switching captured roughly one uniquely barcoded TCR beta cDNA molecule per two T cells in model experiments. Four age groups were formed from the donors: young (average approximately 15 years), middle-aged (approximately 40), aged (about 62) and long-lived (approximately 80). Age-related changes in TCR beta repertoire diversity were measured in the study by deep sequencing normalized with unique cDNA molecular identifiers. Donors of different ages were randomly distributed across sequencing lanes to avoid experimental bias. The study analyzed two additional independent replicas of 1 million unique cDNA reads from the same blood draw for two donors, one aged 18 to 30 and one aged 80 or older.

The library relied on 5' RACE. Data came from an Illumina HiSeq 2500. The second PCR ran for roughly 6 to 11 cycles and used a J-beta primer mix along with a sample-barcoded 5' primer. A template-switch 5' adaptor carrying 12 random nucleotides introduced a unique molecular identifier onto each TCR beta cDNA molecule. At least 2.5 million CDR3-containing paired-end reads were obtained from each sample. First-strand cDNA was synthesized from all RNA with the Mint cDNA synthesis kit, primed by a TRBC-specific oligonucleotide. After uracil-DNA glycosylase treatment, a first 18-cycle PCR used universal primers M1SS and BC2_uni_R on all cDNA. The paper's data handling went like this. Each sample was normalized by randomly selecting 1 million high-quality reads, each carrying a distinct molecular identifier. Reads with shared molecular identifiers were discarded instead of being binned into consensus sequences. MiTCR, with a Q25 quality threshold and the strictest error-elimination algorithm, was used for CDR3 identification, clonotype clustering and error correction. A nonparametric unseen species model with Euler transformation was used to estimate a lower bound on total TCR beta diversity. In-frame beta chains were kept once TCRdb had trimmed the public reads at Q25 with fastp and called clones with MiXCR. Each CDR3 protein appears once, grouped with its most common genes and DNA. None of the V and J calls come from the authors' own analysis; TCRdb made them. Counted in this sample were about 760,000 distinct CDR3 sequences; roughly three fifths of them appeared once. Around a quarter of the sample lies in the top ten.

Study-level results and caveats: Observed TCR beta diversity per million T cells fell roughly linearly with age, and a significant reduction was already apparent by age around 40. Compared with the aged group, the long-lived group had more naive CD4+ T cells, fewer expanded clones and increased TCR diversity, suggesting age selection. Observed TCR beta diversity correlated strongly with the percentage of naive T cells measured by flow cytometry. Because the CMV infection status of the donors was unknown, age-related changes in expanded clonotypes may potentially have been confounded. Total diversity estimates from one million sequenced T cells were considered lower bounds and underestimates. Because profiling used bulk unsorted PBMCs, naive and antigen-experienced compartments could not be compared conclusively.

The roughly 37 donors, aged roughly 6 to 95 years, were systemically healthy Caucasian individuals from Russia. Each donor gave 8.5 to 10 milliliters of peripheral blood, collected into EDTA-treated Vacutainer tubes. PBMCs were isolated by Ficoll-Paque density-gradient centrifugation, with at least 6 million obtained per sample. Total RNA was extracted from PBMCs with Trizol reagent, with at least 5.5 micrograms obtained per sample. For every donor, flow cytometry on a PBMC aliquot measured the percentage of naive CD45RAhigh/CD27high T cells. A note on this clonotype: Its antigen is still unknown. No much larger clone exists at a distance of one base, and base qualities are not known.

Sequences were obtained from blood. This TCR derives from a man aged 40-50 years in good health.

DNA sequence: TGTGCCAGCAGCTCCAACTTTTTAGATACGCAGTATTTT. It translates as CASSSNFLDTQYF. The chain is assembled from TRBV11-2 and TRBJ2-3, with an unclear D gene assignment. V is pared back by 4 bases and J by 5 bases, with 10 bases lying between the germline termini. CDR1 and CDR2, per the germline V gene, are SGHAT and FQNNGV. Taken from cysteine to phenylalanine, the CDR3 has 13 residues. Just the 39-base CDR3 DNA is kept, in frame starting at base 1.